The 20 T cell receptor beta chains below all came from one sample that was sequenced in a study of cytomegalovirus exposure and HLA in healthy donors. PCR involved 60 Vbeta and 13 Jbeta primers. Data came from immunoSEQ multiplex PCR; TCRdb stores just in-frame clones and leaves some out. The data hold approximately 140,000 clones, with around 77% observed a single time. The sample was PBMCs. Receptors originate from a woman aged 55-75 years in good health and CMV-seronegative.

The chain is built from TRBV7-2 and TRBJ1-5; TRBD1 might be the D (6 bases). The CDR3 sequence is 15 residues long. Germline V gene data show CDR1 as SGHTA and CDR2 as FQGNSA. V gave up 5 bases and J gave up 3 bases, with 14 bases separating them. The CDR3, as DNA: TGTGCCAGCAGCCTCTGGGGGGGGCCCAATCAGCCCCAGCATTTT. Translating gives CASSLWGGPNQPQHF.

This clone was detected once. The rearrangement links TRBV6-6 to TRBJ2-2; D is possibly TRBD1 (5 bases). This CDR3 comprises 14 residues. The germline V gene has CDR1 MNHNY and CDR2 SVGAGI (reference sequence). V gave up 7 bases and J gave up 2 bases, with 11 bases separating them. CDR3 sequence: CASTPGKNTGELFF. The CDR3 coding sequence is TGTGCCAGCACCCCAGGGAAAAACACCGGGGAGCTGTTTTTT.

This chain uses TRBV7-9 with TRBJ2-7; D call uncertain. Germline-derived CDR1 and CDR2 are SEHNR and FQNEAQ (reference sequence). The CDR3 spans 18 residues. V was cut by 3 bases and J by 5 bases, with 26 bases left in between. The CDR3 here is CASSFLIGLGPSVDEQYF. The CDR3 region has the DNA TGTGCCAGCAGCTTCCTAATTGGCCTAGGTCCCTCGGTCGACGAGCAGTACTTC.

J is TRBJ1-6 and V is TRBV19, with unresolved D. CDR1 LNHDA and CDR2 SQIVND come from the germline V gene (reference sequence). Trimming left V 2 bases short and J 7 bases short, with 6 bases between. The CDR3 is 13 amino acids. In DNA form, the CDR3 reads TGTGCCAGTAGTATATGGCAAAATTCACCCCTCCACTTT. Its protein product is CASSIWQNSPLHF.

The chain's CDR3 is CAIMGSGGSTDTQYF. The CDR3 DNA sequence: TGTGCCATCATGGGTAGCGGGGGTAGCACAGATACGCAGTATTTT. This chain uses TRBV10-3 with TRBJ2-3, with 9 nucleotides matching TRBD2. The V gene end was trimmed by 7 bases and the J gene end by 0 bases; junction bases not matched to a gene: 5. The V gene's germline CDR1 is ENHRY and CDR2 SYGVKD. This CDR3 contains 15 residues.

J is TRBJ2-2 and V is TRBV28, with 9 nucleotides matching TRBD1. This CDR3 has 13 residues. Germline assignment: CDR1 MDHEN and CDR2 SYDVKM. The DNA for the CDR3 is TGTGTCTCGGGACAGGGTATCACCGGGGAGCTGTTTTTT. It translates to CVSGQGITGELFF. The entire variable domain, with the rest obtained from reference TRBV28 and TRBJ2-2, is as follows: DVKVTQSSRYLVKRTGEKVFLECVQDMDHENMFWYRQDPGLGLRLIYFSYDVKMKEKGDIPEGYSVSREKKERFSLILESASTNQTSMYLCVSGQGITGELFFGEGSRLTVL.

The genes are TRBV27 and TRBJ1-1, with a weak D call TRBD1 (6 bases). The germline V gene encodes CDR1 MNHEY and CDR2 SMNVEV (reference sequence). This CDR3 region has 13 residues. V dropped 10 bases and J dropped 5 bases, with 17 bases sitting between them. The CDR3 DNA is TGTGCCAACCAACCAGGGGTTGGGACTGAAGCTTTCTTT. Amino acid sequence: CANQPGVGTEAFF.

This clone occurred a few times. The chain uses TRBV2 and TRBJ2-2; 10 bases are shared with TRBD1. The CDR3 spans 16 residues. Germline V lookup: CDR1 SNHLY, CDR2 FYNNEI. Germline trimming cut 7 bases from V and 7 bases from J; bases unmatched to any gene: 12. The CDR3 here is CASKALGQGVGGELFF. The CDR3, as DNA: TGTGCCAGCAAGGCGTTAGGACAGGGGGTTGGCGGGGAGCTGTTTTTT.

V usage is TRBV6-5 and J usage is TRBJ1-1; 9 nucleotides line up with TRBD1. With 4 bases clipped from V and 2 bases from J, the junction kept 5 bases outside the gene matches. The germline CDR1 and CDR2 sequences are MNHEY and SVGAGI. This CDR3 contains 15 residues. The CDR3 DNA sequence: TGTGCCAGCAGTTGGGACAGGGCAACAAACACTGAAGCTTTCTTT. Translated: CASSWDRATNTEAFF.

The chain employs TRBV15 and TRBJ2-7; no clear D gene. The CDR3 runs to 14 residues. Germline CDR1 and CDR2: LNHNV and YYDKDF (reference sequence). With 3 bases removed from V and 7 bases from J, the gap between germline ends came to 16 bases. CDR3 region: CATSRKPLVVEQYF. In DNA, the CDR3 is TGTGCCACCAGCAGGAAGCCCCTGGTGGTGGAGCAGTACTTC.

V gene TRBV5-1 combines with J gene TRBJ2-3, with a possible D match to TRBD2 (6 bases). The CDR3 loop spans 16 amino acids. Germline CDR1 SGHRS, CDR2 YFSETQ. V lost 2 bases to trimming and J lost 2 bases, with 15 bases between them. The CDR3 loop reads CASSLGGGTNTDTQYF. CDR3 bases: TGCGCCAGCAGCTTAGGTGGCGGGACCAACACAGATACGCAGTATTTT.

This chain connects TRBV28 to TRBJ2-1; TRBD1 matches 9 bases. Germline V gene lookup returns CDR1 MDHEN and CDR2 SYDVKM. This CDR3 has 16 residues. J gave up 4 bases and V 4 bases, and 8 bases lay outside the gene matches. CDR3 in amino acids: CASSSPGTGRYNEQFF. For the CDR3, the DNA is TGTGCCAGCAGTTCCCCCGGGACAGGGAGATACAATGAGCAGTTCTTC.

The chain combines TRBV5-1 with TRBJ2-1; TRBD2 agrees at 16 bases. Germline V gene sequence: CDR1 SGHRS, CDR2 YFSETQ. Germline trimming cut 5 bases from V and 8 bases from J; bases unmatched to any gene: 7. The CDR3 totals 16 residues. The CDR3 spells CASSSGTSGRADEQFF. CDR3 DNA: TGCGCCAGCAGTTCCGGGACTAGCGGGAGGGCCGATGAGCAGTTCTTC. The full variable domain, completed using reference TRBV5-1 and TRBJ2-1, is KAGVTQTPRYLIKTRGQQVTLSCSPISGHRSVSWYQQTPGQGLQFLFEYFSETQRNKGNFPGRFSGRQFSNSRSEMNVSTLELGDSALYLCASSSGTSGRADEQFFGPGTRLTVL.

In DNA form, the CDR3 reads TGTGCCAGCAGCTTAGTCCCCGGGACAGGGTCAAATGAGCAGTTCTTC. Translated, it gives CASSLVPGTGSNEQFF. The chain employs TRBV11-2 and TRBJ2-1, with 9 bases aligning to TRBD1. In germline, CDR1 is SGHAT, CDR2 FQNNGV. Trimming took 1 base from V and 7 from J; bases not matched to a gene: 8. This CDR3 spans 16 amino acids.

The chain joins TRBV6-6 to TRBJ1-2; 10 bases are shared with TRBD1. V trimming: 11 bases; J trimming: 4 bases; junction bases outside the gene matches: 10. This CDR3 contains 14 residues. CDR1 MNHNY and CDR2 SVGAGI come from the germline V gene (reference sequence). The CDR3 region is CAVGGGQGLYGYTF. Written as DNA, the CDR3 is TGTGCCGTGGGGGGGGGACAGGGGCTCTATGGCTACACCTTC.

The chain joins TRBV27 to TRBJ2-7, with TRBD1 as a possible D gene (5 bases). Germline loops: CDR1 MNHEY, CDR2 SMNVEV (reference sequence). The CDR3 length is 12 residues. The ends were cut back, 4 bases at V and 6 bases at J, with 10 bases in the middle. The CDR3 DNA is TGTGCCAGCAGTTCAGGGTCCAGCGAGCAGTACTTC. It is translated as CASSSGSSEQYF.

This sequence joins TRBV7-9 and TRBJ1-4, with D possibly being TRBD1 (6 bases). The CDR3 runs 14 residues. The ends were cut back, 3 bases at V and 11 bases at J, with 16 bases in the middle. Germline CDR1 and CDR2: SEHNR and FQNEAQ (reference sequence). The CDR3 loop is CASSLTGTSFKLFF. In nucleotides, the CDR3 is TGTGCCAGCAGCTTGACAGGAACCAGCTTCAAACTGTTTTTT.

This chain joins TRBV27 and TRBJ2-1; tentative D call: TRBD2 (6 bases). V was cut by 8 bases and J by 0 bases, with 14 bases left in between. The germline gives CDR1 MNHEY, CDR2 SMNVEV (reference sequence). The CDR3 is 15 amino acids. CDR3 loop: CASRRDSPSYNEQFF. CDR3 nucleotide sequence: TGTGCCAGCCGACGGGACTCCCCCTCCTACAATGAGCAGTTCTTC.

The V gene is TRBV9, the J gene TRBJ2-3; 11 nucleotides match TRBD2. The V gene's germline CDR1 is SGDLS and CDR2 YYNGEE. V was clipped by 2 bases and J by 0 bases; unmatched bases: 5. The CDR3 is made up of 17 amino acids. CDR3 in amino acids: CASSVGLAGGSTDTQYF. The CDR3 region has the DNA TGTGCCAGCAGCGTTGGGCTAGCGGGGGGTAGCACAGATACGCAGTATTTT.

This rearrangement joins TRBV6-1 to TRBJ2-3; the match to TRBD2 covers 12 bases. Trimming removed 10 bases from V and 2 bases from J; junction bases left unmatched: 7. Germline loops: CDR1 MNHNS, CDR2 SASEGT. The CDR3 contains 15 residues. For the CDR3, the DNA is TGTGCCATCCGGACTAGCGGGGCTCCCACAGATACGCAGTATTTT. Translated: CAIRTSGAPTDTQYF.